This entry features one TCR beta chain sequence. This sample is drawn from a study of OX40 agonist ivuxolimab in advanced cancers. The wider study: Subjects had a mean age of roughly 60 years, with a range of about 23 to 79; around 84% were male.

Generated by immunoSEQ multiplex PCR, the TCRdb table keeps only in-frame clones and is missing some. The sample lists tens of thousands of clones; about 85% were seen once. The germline gives CDR1 LNHDA, CDR2 SQIVND (reference sequence). Trimming removed 7 bases from V and 9 bases from J; junction bases left unmatched: 9. The CDR3 sequence is 14 residues long. The V and J genes are TRBV19 and TRBJ2-1; 10 bases line up with TRBD2. The receptor's source is an adult with an advanced solid tumor such as melanoma, head and neck, liver or kidney cancer. Specimen: CD4+ or CD8+ T cells sorted from blood, collected in a trial of the OX40 agonist ivuxolimab. CDR3 sequence: CASIVSGGSGEQFF. In DNA form, the CDR3 reads TGTGCCAGTATTGTTAGCGGGGGGTCCGGTGAGCAGTTCTTC.